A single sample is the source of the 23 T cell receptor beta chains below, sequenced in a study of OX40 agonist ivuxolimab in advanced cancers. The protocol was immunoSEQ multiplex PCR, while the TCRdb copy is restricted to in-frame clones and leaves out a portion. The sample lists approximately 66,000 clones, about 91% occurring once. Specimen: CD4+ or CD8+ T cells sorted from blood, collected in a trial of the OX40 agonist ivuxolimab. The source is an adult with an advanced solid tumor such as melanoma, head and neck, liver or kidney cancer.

CDR3 DNA sequence: TGTGCCAGCAGTGAATACGGAAACAGGGTCACAGATACGCAGTATTTT. Its translation is CASSEYGNRVTDTQYF. The genes are TRBV25-1 and TRBJ2-3, with D maybe TRBD1 (6 bases). CDR1 is MGHDK, CDR2 SYGVNS, per germline. The ends were cut back, 0 bases at V and 2 bases at J, with 12 bases in the middle. This CDR3 region has 16 residues.

CDR3 amino acids: CASSPPSGVTDTQYF. CDR3 nucleotide sequence: TGCGCCAGCAGCCCCCCTAGCGGGGTCACAGATACGCAGTATTTT. The chain joins TRBV5-1 to TRBJ2-3; 9 bases map to TRBD2. V was clipped by 4 bases and J by 2 bases; unmatched bases: 5. Germline assignment: CDR1 SGHRS and CDR2 YFSETQ. The length of the CDR3 is 15 residues. The full variable domain, its missing parts supplied by reference TRBV5-1 and TRBJ2-3, is KAGVTQTPRYLIKTRGQQVTLSCSPISGHRSVSWYQQTPGQGLQFLFEYFSETQRNKGNFPGRFSGRQFSNSRSEMNVSTLELGDSALYLCASSPPSGVTDTQYFGPGTRLTVL.

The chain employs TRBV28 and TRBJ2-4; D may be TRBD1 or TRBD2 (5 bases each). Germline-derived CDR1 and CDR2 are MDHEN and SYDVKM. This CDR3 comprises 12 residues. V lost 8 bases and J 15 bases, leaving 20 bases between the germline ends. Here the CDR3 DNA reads TGTGCCAGCTCCGCCGGGACGGGCCGCTTGTACTTC. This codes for CASSAGTGRLYF.

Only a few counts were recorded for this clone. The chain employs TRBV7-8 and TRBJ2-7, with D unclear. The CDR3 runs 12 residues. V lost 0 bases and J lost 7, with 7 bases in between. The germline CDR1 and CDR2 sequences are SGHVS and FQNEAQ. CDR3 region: CASSLARKEQYF. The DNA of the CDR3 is TGTGCCAGCAGCTTAGCGCGAAAGGAGCAGTACTTC.

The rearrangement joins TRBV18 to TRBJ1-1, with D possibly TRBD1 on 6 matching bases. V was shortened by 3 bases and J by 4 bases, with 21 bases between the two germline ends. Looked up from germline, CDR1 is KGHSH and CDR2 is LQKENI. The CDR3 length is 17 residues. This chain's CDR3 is CASSPITVKQGGTEAFF. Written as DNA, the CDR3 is TGTGCCAGCTCACCTATAACCGTGAAACAGGGAGGCACTGAAGCTTTCTTT. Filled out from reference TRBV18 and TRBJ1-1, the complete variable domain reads NAGVMQNPRHLVRRRGQEARLRCSPMKGHSHVYWYRQLPEEGLKFMVYLQKENIIDESGMPKERFSAEFPKEGPSILRIQQVVRGDSAAYFCASSPITVKQGGTEAFFGQGTRLTVV.

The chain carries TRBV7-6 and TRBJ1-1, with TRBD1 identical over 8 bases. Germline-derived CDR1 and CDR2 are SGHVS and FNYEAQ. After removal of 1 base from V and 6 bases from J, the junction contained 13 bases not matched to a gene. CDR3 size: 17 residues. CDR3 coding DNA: TGTGCCAGCAGCTTAGTCCCGGGACAGGCGAATATACCTGAAGCTTTCTTT. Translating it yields CASSLVPGQANIPEAFF.

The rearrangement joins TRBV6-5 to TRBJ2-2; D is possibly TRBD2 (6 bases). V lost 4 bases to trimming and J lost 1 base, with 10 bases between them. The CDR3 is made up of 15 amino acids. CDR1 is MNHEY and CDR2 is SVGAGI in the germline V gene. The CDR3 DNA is TGTGCCAGCAGTTCGGGACTCTTGAACACCGGGGAGCTGTTTTTT. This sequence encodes CASSSGLLNTGELFF.

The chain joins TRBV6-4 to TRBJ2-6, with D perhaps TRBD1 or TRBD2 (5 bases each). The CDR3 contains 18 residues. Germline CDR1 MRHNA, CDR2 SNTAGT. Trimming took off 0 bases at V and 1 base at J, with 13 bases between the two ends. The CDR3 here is CASSDSGALSSGANVLTF. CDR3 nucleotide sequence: TGTGCCAGCAGTGACTCCGGGGCTCTTTCGTCTGGGGCCAACGTCCTGACTTTC.

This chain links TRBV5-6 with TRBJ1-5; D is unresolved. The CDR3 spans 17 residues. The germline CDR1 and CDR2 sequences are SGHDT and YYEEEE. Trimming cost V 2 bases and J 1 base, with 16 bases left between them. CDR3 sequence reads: CASSFNGWVWSNQPQHF. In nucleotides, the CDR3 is TGTGCCAGCAGCTTCAATGGGTGGGTGTGGAGCAATCAGCCCCAGCATTTT.

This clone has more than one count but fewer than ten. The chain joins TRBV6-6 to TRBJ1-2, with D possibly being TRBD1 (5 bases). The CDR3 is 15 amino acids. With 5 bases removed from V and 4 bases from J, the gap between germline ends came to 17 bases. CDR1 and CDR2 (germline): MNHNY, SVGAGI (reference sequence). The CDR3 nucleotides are TGTGCCAGCAGTGCACCGGGACGGATTCTCTATGGCTACACCTTC. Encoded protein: CASSAPGRILYGYTF.

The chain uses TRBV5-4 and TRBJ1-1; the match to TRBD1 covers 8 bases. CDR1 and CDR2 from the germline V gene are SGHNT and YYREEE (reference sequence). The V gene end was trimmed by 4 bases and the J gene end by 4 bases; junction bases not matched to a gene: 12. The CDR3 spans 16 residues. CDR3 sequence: CASSPTRPDRGTEAFF. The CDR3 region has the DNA TGTGCCAGCAGCCCTACCCGCCCCGACAGGGGCACTGAAGCTTTCTTT.

The CDR3, as DNA: TGTGCCTCCGGACAGAACACTGAAGCTTTCTTT. This sequence encodes CASGQNTEAFF. V gene TRBV6-6 combines with J gene TRBJ1-1, with D possibly being TRBD1 (5 bases). Germline CDR1 is MNHNY and CDR2 is SVGAGI (reference sequence). This CDR3 contains 11 residues. Trimming shortened V by 11 bases and J by 1 base, and 8 bases separated the two germline ends.

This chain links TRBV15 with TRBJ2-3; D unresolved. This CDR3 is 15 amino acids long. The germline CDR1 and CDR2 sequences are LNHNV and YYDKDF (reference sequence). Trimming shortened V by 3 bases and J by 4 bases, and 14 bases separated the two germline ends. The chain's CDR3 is CATSSYPSGADTQYF. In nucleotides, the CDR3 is TGTGCCACCAGCAGCTACCCTTCCGGCGCAGATACGCAGTATTTT. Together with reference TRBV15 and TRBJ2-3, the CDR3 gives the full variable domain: DAMVIQNPRYQVTQFGKPVTLSCSQTLNHNVMYWYQQKSSQAPKLLFHYYDKDFNNEADTPDNFQSRRPNTSFCFLDIRSPGLGDTAMYLCATSSYPSGADTQYFGPGTRLTVL.

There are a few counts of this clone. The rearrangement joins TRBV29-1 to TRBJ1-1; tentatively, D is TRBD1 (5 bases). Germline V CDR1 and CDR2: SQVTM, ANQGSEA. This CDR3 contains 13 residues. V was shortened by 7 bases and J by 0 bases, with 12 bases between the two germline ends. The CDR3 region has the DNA TGCAGCGCCCAGGGACGGATGAACACTGAAGCTTTCTTT. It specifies CSAQGRMNTEAFF.

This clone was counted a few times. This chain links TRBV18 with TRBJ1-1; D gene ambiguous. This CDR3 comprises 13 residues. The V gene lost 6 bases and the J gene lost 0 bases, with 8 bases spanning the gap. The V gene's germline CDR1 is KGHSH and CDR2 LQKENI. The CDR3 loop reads CASSPLVNTEAFF. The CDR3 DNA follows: TGTGCCAGCTCCCCTTTGGTGAACACTGAAGCTTTCTTT.

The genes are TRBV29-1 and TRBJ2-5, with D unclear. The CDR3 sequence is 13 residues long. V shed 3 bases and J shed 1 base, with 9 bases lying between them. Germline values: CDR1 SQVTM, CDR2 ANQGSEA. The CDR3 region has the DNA TGCAGCGTTGAGGCCCAGATCCAAGAGACCCAGTACTTC. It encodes CSVEAQIQETQYF.

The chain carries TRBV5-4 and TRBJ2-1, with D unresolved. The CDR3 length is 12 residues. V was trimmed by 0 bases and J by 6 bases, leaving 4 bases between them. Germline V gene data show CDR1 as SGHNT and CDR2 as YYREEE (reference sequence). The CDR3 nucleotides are TGTGCCAGCAGCTTGGGCGTCAATGAGCAGTTCTTC. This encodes CASSLGVNEQFF.

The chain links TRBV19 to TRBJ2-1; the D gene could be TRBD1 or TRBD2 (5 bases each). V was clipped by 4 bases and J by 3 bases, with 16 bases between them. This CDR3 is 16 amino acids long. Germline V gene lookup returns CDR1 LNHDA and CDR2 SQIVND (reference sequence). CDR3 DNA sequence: TGTGCCAGTAGTAGGGACCCGGAGTCTTACTACAATGAGCAGTTCTTC. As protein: CASSRDPESYYNEQFF.

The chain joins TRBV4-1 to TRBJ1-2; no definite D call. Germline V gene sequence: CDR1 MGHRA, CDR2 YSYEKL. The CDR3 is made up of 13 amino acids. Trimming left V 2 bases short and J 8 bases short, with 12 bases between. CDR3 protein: CASSQLAGRGYTF. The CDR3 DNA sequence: TGCGCCAGCAGCCAACTAGCCGGCCGCGGCTACACCTTC.

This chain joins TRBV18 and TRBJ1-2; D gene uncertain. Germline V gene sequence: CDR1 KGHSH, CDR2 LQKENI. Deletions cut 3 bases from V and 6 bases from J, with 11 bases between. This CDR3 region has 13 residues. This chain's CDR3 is CASSPPNGDGYTF. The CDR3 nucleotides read TGTGCCAGCTCACCCCCGAACGGGGATGGCTACACCTTC.

CDR3 nucleotide sequence: TGTGCCAGCATCTACAGCCGCTGGGCTTTCTTT. Translation: CASIYSRWAFF. The chain uses TRBV6-1 and TRBJ1-1; D not certain. V was shortened by 7 bases and J by 11 bases, with 14 bases between the two germline ends. Per germline, CDR1 MNHNS and CDR2 SASEGT. The CDR3 consists of 11 residues.

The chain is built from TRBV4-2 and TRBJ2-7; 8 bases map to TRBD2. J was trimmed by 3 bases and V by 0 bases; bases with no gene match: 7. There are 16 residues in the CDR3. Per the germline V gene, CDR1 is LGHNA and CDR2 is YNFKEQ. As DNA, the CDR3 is TGTGCCAGCAGCCAAGAACTGAGCGGGAGTAGCTACGAGCAGTACTTC. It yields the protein CASSQELSGSSYEQYF.

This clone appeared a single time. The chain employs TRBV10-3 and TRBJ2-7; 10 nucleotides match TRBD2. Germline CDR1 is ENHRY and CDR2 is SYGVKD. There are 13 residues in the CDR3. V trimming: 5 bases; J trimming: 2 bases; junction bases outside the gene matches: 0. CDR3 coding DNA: TGTGCCATCAGTAGCGGGGGGGCCTACGAGCAGTACTTC. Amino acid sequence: CAISSGGAYEQYF.